These T cell receptor beta chains were read from a single sample in a study of T cells in Graves' hyperthyroidism and ophthalmopathy. TCRdb recomputed calls from the multiplex PCR reads with MiXCR, one row per CDR3 protein. Of some 800,000 distinct CDR3 sequences in the sample, more than 30% are singletons; the top ten hold 7% to 10%. Material: blood. Every receptor here comes from a man younger than 35 with Graves' hyperthyroidism. The CDR3 runs from the conserved cysteine through the conserved F or W. D genes are given only for firm matches. Clone size is not always given. Where it is, it says once, few, many or a class for expanded clones.

TRBV6-1	TRBJ1-2	-	TRBD1	TGTGCCAGCAGTGGAACGACAGGGGTGCTCTATGGCTACACCTTC	CASSGTTGVLYGYTF
TRBV19	TRBJ2-6	many	TRBD1	TGTGCCAGTAGTCTGGGACAGGGTAGCTCTGGGGCCAACGTCCTGACTTTC	CASSLGQGSSGANVLTF
TRBV19	TRBJ2-2	-	TRBD2	TGTGCCAGTAACCGGTTGACTAGCGATACCGGGGAGCTGTTTTTT	CASNRLTSDTGELFF
TRBV7-9	TRBJ2-2	once	-	TGTGCCAGCAGCTTAGCGTTGGGGTTGTTCACCGGGGAGCTGTTTTTT	CASSLALGLFTGELFF
TRBV7-9	TRBJ2-7	-	-	TGTGCCAGCAGGCCCCTAGGCGGAGAGATGGAAGAGCAGTACTTC	CASRPLGGEMEEQYF
TRBV10-3	TRBJ1-1	-	-	TGTGCCAGCAGTTACCCCGGCAGGCGTGGGACTGAAGCTTTCTTT	CASSYPGRRGTEAFF
TRBV7-9	TRBJ2-7	many	TRBD1	TGTGCCAGCAGCTTTAGGGGACAGAGCCACGAGCAGTACTTC	CASSFRGQSHEQYF
TRBV5-1	TRBJ2-5	few	TRBD2	TGCGCCAGCAGCTTGGTGACTAGCGGGAGCATCGCCCAGTACTTC	CASSLVTSGSIAQYF
TRBV29-1	TRBJ1-1	many	TRBD1	TGCAGCGTTCGGACAGGGGGCACTGAAGCTTTCTTT	CSVRTGGTEAFF
TRBV15	TRBJ2-2	few	-	TGTGCCACCAGCAGGGACAGGGAGCTGTTTTTT	CATSRDRELFF
TRBV6-2/TRBV6-3	TRBJ1-1	-	-	TGTGCCAGCAGTTATGAGGTCACTTTCACTGAAGCTTTCTTT	CASSYEVTFTEAFF
TRBV12-5	TRBJ1-1	-	-	TGTGCCAGTCTCGCGCGGGGCATGAACACTAAAGCTTTCTTT	CASLARGMNTKAFF
TRBV7-3	TRBJ2-7	-	TRBD2	TGTGCCAGCAGCTTAGTTGGCGGGGGTAACTACGAGCAGTACTTC	CASSLVGGGNYEQYF
TRBV9	TRBJ1-1	many	-	TGTGCCAGCAGCGTATCGTGGGGGGACGCCACTGAAGCTTTCTTT	CASSVSWGDATEAFF
TRBV9	TRBJ1-2	-	-	TGTGCCAGCAGCGTAGAGCAGGACAGCTTCTATGGCTACACCTTC	CASSVEQDSFYGYTF
TRBV9	TRBJ1-2	many	-	TGTGCCAGCAGCGTAGGAAGAACCTCTAACTATGGCTACACCTTC	CASSVGRTSNYGYTF
TRBV2	TRBJ1-2	many	-	TGTGCCATCCCCACAACAGGCCAGTACGGCTACACCTTC	CAIPTTGQYGYTF
TRBV29-1	TRBJ2-2	-	-	TGCAGCTTAGGAGCCACCGGGGAGCTGTTTTTT	CSLGATGELFF
TRBV7-9	TRBJ2-5	few	-	TGTGCCAGCAGTTTACGACCGAGCGAGACCCAGTACTTC	CASSLRPSETQYF
TRBV29-1	TRBJ2-5	many	-	TGCAGCGTTGAAGATCTGGGGGAGATTCGGTGGGAGACCCAGTACTTC	CSVEDLGEIRWETQYF
TRBV19	TRBJ2-7	many	TRBD1	TGTGCCACCTCGGGACAGCACAACGAGCAGTACTTC	CATSGQHNEQYF
TRBV6-6	TRBJ1-5	many	-	TGTGCCAGCAGTGTGACAGACGCCCAGCATTTT	CASSVTDAQHF
TRBV28	TRBJ1-5	-	-	TGTGCCACTTACGGGGCTAACAATCAGCCCCAGCATTTT	CATYGANNQPQHF
TRBV9	TRBJ1-5	-	-	TGTGCCAGCAGCCCCTCGACCTCGGGTAATCAGCCCCAGCATTTT	CASSPSTSGNQPQHF
TRBV4-1	TRBJ1-5	many	-	TGCGCCAGCAGCCAAGAGAGTGGCAATCAGCCCCAGCATTTT	CASSQESGNQPQHF
TRBV6-5	TRBJ1-3	-	-	TGTGCCAGCAGTTATGCAGGGAGCTCTGGAAACACCATATATTTT	CASSYAGSSGNTIYF
TRBV2	TRBJ1-2	few	TRBD1	TGTGCCAGCACCAGGGACAGGGGGTTAGAGGGCTACACCTTC	CASTRDRGLEGYTF
TRBV12-3/TRBV12-4	TRBJ1-6	many	-	TGTGCCAGCACCTTGGGGGATTCACCCCTCCACTTT	CASTLGDSPLHF
TRBV4-1	TRBJ2-5	-	-	TGTGCCAGCTCACCACGGAGGGACGGCAAAGAGACCCAGTACTTC	CASSPRRDGKETQYF
TRBV10-2	TRBJ2-7	-	TRBD2	TGCGCCAGCAGCCAAGCCCGTAGCGGGAGGGCCGTATACGAGCAGTACTTC	CASSQARSGRAVYEQYF
TRBV29-1	TRBJ2-2	many	TRBD1	TGCAGTGCCGGGACAGGGGACACCGGGGAGCTGTTTTTT	CSAGTGDTGELFF
TRBV5-1	TRBJ1-2	-	TRBD1	TGCGCCAGCAGCTTGGATGGGACAGGGAGGGAGTCGGGAGGCTACACCTTC	CASSLDGTGRESGGYTF
TRBV6-2/TRBV6-3	TRBJ1-1	-	-	TGTGCCAGCAGGGACTTACACGTGAACACTGAAGCTTTCTTT	CASRDLHVNTEAFF
TRBV6-6	TRBJ1-1	few	-	TGTGCCAGCAGTACGGGACGGGAGAACACTGAAGCTTTCTTT	CASSTGRENTEAFF
TRBV19	TRBJ2-5	many	-	TGTGCCAGTAGTATAGTGAGTGGACTGGGGGCCGAAGAGACCCAGTACTTC	CASSIVSGLGAEETQYF
TRBV5-5	TRBJ1-1	-	-	TGTGCCAGCAGCCTAGAGACAGTGGTAGGCACTGAAGCTTTCTTT	CASSLETVVGTEAFF
TRBV2	TRBJ1-3	many	-	TGTGCCAGCAGCCAACAGGTCTCTGGAAACACCATATATTTT	CASSQQVSGNTIYF
TRBV29-1	TRBJ2-5	many	-	TGCAGCGGGCGTCGTGGGTCGGAGACCCAGTACTTC	CSGRRGSETQYF
TRBV10-2	TRBJ2-7	-	-	TGCGCCAGCAGTCTCGAGACAGCCCCCTACGAGCAGTACTTC	CASSLETAPYEQYF
TRBV7-9	TRBJ2-5	once	TRBD1	TGTGCCAGCAGTCCCGCGGGACAGGGGAGGTTTGATAAGACCCAGTACTTC	CASSPAGQGRFDKTQYF
TRBV19	TRBJ1-1	many	TRBD1	TGTGCCAGTAGTACCCCCAGGACAGGGTTAATGAACACTGAAGCTTTCTTT	CASSTPRTGLMNTEAFF
TRBV19	TRBJ1-5	few	-	TGTGCCAGCAGTTTCGGGGGAGTGGGCAATCAGCCCCAGCATTTT	CASSFGGVGNQPQHF
TRBV20-1	TRBJ1-1	many	-	TGCAGTGCTAGAGACTGGGGCTCTGAAGCTTTCTTT	CSARDWGSEAFF
TRBV29-1	TRBJ1-5	once	-	TGCAGCGTTGAGGCAGGTCGGATGCAAGAGACCCAGCATTTT	CSVEAGRMQETQHF
TRBV7-9	TRBJ2-5	few	TRBD2	TGTGCCAGCAGCTGGGCTAGCGGGAGCCAGGAGACCCAGTACTTC	CASSWASGSQETQYF
TRBV4-1	TRBJ1-5	many	-	TGCGCCAGCAGCCAGGACGCGGGAGAGCCCCAGCATTTT	CASSQDAGEPQHF
TRBV5-1	TRBJ2-7	-	-	TGCGCCAGCAGCTTCCAGGGTCCGACCTACGAGCAGTACTTC	CASSFQGPTYEQYF
TRBV7-2	TRBJ2-7	-	TRBD2	TGTGCCAGCAGCCCTAGCGGGGGGTACCCTTACGAGCAGTACTTC	CASSPSGGYPYEQYF
TRBV7-8	TRBJ2-5	-	TRBD2	TGTGCCAGCGCACTAGCGGGAGGCGAGACCCAGTACTTC	CASALAGGETQYF
TRBV19	TRBJ1-5	many	-	TGTGCCAGTAGGTGGGAGCCCGGCGAGCCCCAGCATTTT	CASRWEPGEPQHF
TRBV15	TRBJ1-1	-	TRBD1	TGTGCCACCAGCAGCCGACAGGGCTCGGCTGGAAACACTGAAGCTTTCTTT	CATSSRQGSAGNTEAFF
TRBV9	TRBJ2-7	-	-	TGTGCCAGCAGCGTAACACCGACTAGCTCCTACGAGCAGTACTTC	CASSVTPTSSYEQYF